This entry features one TCR beta chain sequence. Every patient was affected by relapse after autologous stem cell transplantation, while exposure to brentuximab vedotin was not uniform. The record originates from a study of PD-1 blockade in classical Hodgkin lymphoma. Generated by immunoSEQ multiplex PCR, the TCRdb table keeps only in-frame clones and is missing some. The sample includes approximately 100,000 clones, roughly 90% of them seen just once. The CDR3 is made up of 15 amino acids. CDR1 and CDR2 from the germline V gene are SGHVS and FQNEAQ. The V and J ends lost 4 bases and 4 bases, in that order; junction bases with no gene match: 5.

The source is a human donor with classical Hodgkin lymphoma. The sample consisted of peripheral blood mononuclear cells (PBMCs), taken before the second cycle of nivolumab. The rearrangement links TRBV7-8 to TRBJ2-3; 10 bases agree with TRBD2. The CDR3 sequence: CASSSYLAGADTQYF. In nucleotides, the CDR3 is TGTGCCAGCAGCTCCTACCTAGCGGGGGCAGATACGCAGTATTTT.